The clone carrying this T cell receptor beta chain was recorded only once. The record originates from a study of blood T cell repertoires in COVID-19. On the study more broadly: Samples came from the United States, Italy and Spain, spanning acute and convalescent COVID-19.

J was trimmed by 2 bases and V by 4 bases; bases with no gene match: 1. There are 13 residues in the CDR3. Per germline, CDR1 SGHTS and CDR2 YDEGEE. Per the study methods: Reference gene primer amplification in the assay estimated nucleated cell counts. TCRdb keeps only in-frame clones here, not all; method: immunoSEQ multiplex PCR. Clonal size and the V and J genes are those of that table, whereas D and trimming came from the DNA. Among tens of thousands of clones listed, around 79% were seen once. The receptor was isolated from a human donor in a cohort sampled during active COVID-19. The chain carries TRBV5-8 and TRBJ2-5; 8 nucleotides agree with TRBD2. The sample was peripheral blood. The CDR3 here is CASSRLAQETQYF. The CDR3 region has the DNA TGTGCCAGCAGCCGACTAGCGCAAGAGACCCAGTACTTC.